Each of the 26 T cell receptor beta chains below was sequenced from the same sample in a study of beta chain features in type 1 diabetes (dated 2018 in TCRdb). Results and caveats for the whole study, not just this receptor: Type 1 diabetes patients showed a moderate but significant shortening of TCRB CDR3 length in all four CD4+ subsets.

Library construction relied on the immunoSEQ multiplex PCR assay. The entire isolated RNA was reverse transcribed using the High Capacity cDNA Reverse Transcription Kit, and thus expressed TCRB transcripts were sequenced. TCRdb provides this immuneACCESS table in a form limited to in-frame rearrangements. Some clones are lacking; in checked studies, under half of them reflect an unresolved V gene, and why the rest are absent is not known. The sample records around 45,000 clones, roughly 45% of which are singletons. Approximately 0.13% of the sample goes to the ten largest clones. Their specific antigens are unknown. The sample was stem cell memory CD4+ T cells from blood. The intended sense of this specimen's cell subset or site label: stem cell-like memory CD4+ T cells. These receptors came from a man in his thirties or forties with type 1 diabetes.

This clone occurred a few times. The V gene is TRBV9, the J gene TRBJ1-5; no definite D call. The CDR3 covers 14 residues. The V gene lost 0 bases and the J gene lost 6 bases, with 10 bases spanning the gap. CDR1 is SGDLS, CDR2 YYNGEE, per germline. CDR3 amino acids: CASSVEELGQPQHF. CDR3 nucleotide sequence: TGTGCCAGCAGCGTAGAGGAGTTGGGTCAGCCCCAGCATTTT.

The J gene is TRBJ2-7, the V gene TRBV29-1; a weak D match, TRBD1 (5 bases). V was cut by 3 bases and J by 7 bases, with 16 bases left in between. Germline V CDR1 and CDR2: SQVTM, ANQGSEA. CDR3 length: 13 residues. CDR3 coding DNA: TGCAGCGTTGAGGGGCCGTTTGTAAGTGAGCAGTACTTC. It is translated as CSVEGPFVSEQYF.

This clone appeared a few times. The V gene is TRBV19, the J gene TRBJ2-1, with TRBD1 as a possible D gene (5 bases). CDR1 LNHDA and CDR2 SQIVND come from the germline V gene (reference sequence). The CDR3 spans 14 residues. Trimming removed 3 bases at V and 6 bases at J, with 12 bases between. The CDR3 region has the DNA TGTGCCAGTAGTATCAGACAGAGTCCCAATGAGCAGTTCTTC. Translated, it gives CASSIRQSPNEQFF.

The chain carries TRBV11-2 and TRBJ2-5; tentatively, D is TRBD2 (5 bases). The last part of the DNA fits TRBJ2-7 better; the J call may be wrong. The CDR3 sequence is 15 residues long. Looked up from germline, CDR1 is SGHAT and CDR2 is FQNNGV. In DNA form, the CDR3 reads TGTGCCAGCAGCCCACGGGGTGGGAGTTCCTACGAGCAGTACTTC. This translates into CASSPRGGSSYEQYF.

This chain joins TRBV6-5 and TRBJ2-7, with 7 bases matching TRBD1. There are 14 residues in the CDR3. V dropped 5 bases and J dropped 3; count of bases not matched to a gene: 7. The germline V gene has CDR1 MNHEY and CDR2 SVGAGI. The CDR3: CASSPTTGFYEQYF. The DNA for the CDR3 is TGTGCCAGCAGTCCCACGACAGGGTTCTACGAGCAGTACTTC.

This chain joins TRBV5-1 and TRBJ2-7; 7 nucleotides agree with TRBD2. The J segment lost 3 bases and the V segment lost 6 bases, leaving 9 bases of the junction unmatched. CDR1 is SGHRS, CDR2 YFSETQ, per germline. The CDR3 spans 14 residues. The CDR3 coding sequence is TGCGCCAGCAAGTCTAGCGGACCTAACTACGAGCAGTACTTC. It yields the protein CASKSSGPNYEQYF.

The chain carries TRBV19 and TRBJ1-4, with TRBD1 as a possible D gene (5 bases). The CDR3 extends over 17 amino acids. CDR1 and CDR2 from the germline V gene are LNHDA and SQIVND (reference sequence). V was shortened by 3 bases and J by 8 bases, with 22 bases between the two germline ends. The CDR3: CASSMGYGGTEREKLFF. Written as DNA, the CDR3 is TGTGCCAGTAGTATGGGTTACGGGGGAACAGAAAGGGAAAAACTGTTTTTT.

This clone has only a few counts. V is TRBV10-2 and J is TRBJ2-5; TRBD2 aligns across 9 bases. This CDR3 region has 16 residues. Germline lookup yields CDR1 WSHSY and CDR2 SAAADI. V shed 3 bases and J 4 bases; nucleotides not matched to a gene: 9. CDR3 sequence (DNA): TGCGCCAGCAGTGATGCGGGAGGGCCGATCAGAGAGACCCAGTACTTC. Translation gives CASSDAGGPIRETQYF.

This clone was seen only a few times. The chain links TRBV5-6 to TRBJ2-5, with D perhaps TRBD1 (5 bases). The germline V gene has CDR1 SGHDT and CDR2 YYEEEE. The CDR3 loop spans 14 amino acids. Trimming took off 4 bases at V and 2 bases at J, with 12 bases between the two ends. CDR3 loop: CASSRMGRQETQYF. CDR3 nucleotide sequence: TGTGCCAGCAGCCGGATGGGGCGGCAAGAGACCCAGTACTTC.

The chain links TRBV9 to TRBJ2-4, with TRBD1 matching 9 bases. The CDR3 spans 12 residues. Germline V lookup: CDR1 SGDLS, CDR2 YYNGEE. The trim removed 8 bases at V and 9 bases at J, leaving 6 bases unmatched. The CDR3 DNA is TGTGCCAGTTCGGGACAGGGAGCCATTCAGTACTTC. It translates to CASSGQGAIQYF. The full variable domain, with the rest looked up from reference TRBV9 and TRBJ2-4, is DSGVTQTPKHLITATGQRVTLRCSPRSGDLSVYWYQQSLDQGLQFLIQYYNGEERAKGNILERFSAQQFPDLHSELNLSSLELGDSALYFCASSGQGAIQYFGAGTRLSVL.

CDR3 DNA sequence: TGTGCCAGCAGCTTATCTCCAGATAACACTGAAGCTTTCTTT. Translating it yields CASSLSPDNTEAFF. The chain couples TRBV7-3 to TRBJ1-1; D unclear. CDR3 length: 14 amino acids. CDR1 is SGHTA, CDR2 FQGTGA, per germline. Trimming shortened V by 2 bases and J by 2 bases, and 9 bases separated the two germline ends.

This clone appeared a few times. This rearrangement joins TRBV14 to TRBJ2-1; 14 nucleotides line up with TRBD2. Germline CDR1 is SGHDN and CDR2 is FVKESK. With V trimmed by 6 bases and J by 5 bases, 18 bases remained unmatched. This CDR3 region has 20 residues. The CDR3, as DNA: TGTGCCAGCAGACAGCTACCGGGACTAGCGGGAGATGAGGTGAACAATGAGCAGTTCTTC. Translating gives CASRQLPGLAGDEVNNEQFF.

This clone was seen a handful of times. This chain connects TRBV27 to TRBJ2-7, with TRBD2 matching 8 bases. CDR3 length: 14 residues. Trimming cost V 6 bases and J 3 bases; bases outside gene matches: 7. CDR1 and CDR2 from the germline V gene are MNHEY and SMNVEV (reference sequence). In DNA form, the CDR3 reads TGTGCCAGCAGCCCAACTAGCGGAGTCTACGAGCAGTACTTC. It yields the protein CASSPTSGVYEQYF.

The chain links TRBV18 to TRBJ2-3; 10 nucleotides match TRBD1. V gave up 0 bases and J gave up 8 bases; unmatched junction bases: 5. This CDR3 has 15 amino acids. Germline V gene sequence: CDR1 KGHSH, CDR2 LQKENI. The CDR3 sequence: CASSPPGQGRSTQYF. For the CDR3, the DNA is TGTGCCAGCTCACCACCGGGACAGGGGAGGAGTACGCAGTATTTT.

In its sample, this clone was seen a few times. The V call is TRBV27, the J call TRBJ2-1; 9 bases fit TRBD2. The CDR3 is made up of 14 amino acids. V lost 3 bases, J lost 10 bases, and 7 bases stayed unmatched. Looked up from germline, CDR1 is MNHEY and CDR2 is SMNVEV (reference sequence). CDR3 DNA: TGTGCCAGCAGTTTCTTAGCGGGAGTAGGAGAGCAGTTCTTC. Translated: CASSFLAGVGEQFF.

This clone was seen more than once but under ten times. The chain links TRBV2 to TRBJ2-1; D may be TRBD2 (5 bases). The V end was cut by 1 base, the J end by 4 bases, with 5 bases between. This CDR3 has 13 residues. CDR1 and CDR2 (germline): SNHLY, FYNNEI. The CDR3 protein is CASSEGGYNEQFF. The CDR3 DNA reads as TGTGCCAGCAGTGAAGGAGGGTACAATGAGCAGTTCTTC. The full variable domain, completed using reference TRBV2 and TRBJ2-1, is EPEVTQTPSHQVTQMGQEVILRCVPISNHLYFYWYRQILGQKVEFLVSFYNNEISEKSEIFDDQFSVERPDGSNFTLKIRSTKLEDSAMYFCASSEGGYNEQFFGPGTRLTVL.

The V and J genes are TRBV29-1 and TRBJ2-1, with a tentative D call TRBD2 (5 bases). This CDR3 contains 17 residues. Germline V CDR1 and CDR2: SQVTM, ANQGSEA. V lost 2 bases and J lost 1, with 18 bases in between. The CDR3 region has the DNA TGCAGCGTTGAACCGCGACCCAGGACTTCGTCCTACAATGAGCAGTTCTTC. This sequence encodes CSVEPRPRTSSYNEQFF.

This clone occurred a few times. V usage is TRBV28 and J usage is TRBJ2-3; 11 nucleotides align to TRBD2. V lost 5 bases to trimming and J lost 2 bases; unmatched junction nucleotides: 3. The CDR3 runs to 15 residues. Germline CDR1 MDHEN, CDR2 SYDVKM. CDR3 sequence reads: CASSLAGGNTDTQYF. The CDR3, as DNA: TGTGCCAGCAGTCTAGCGGGAGGAAACACAGATACGCAGTATTTT.

The V call is TRBV29-1, the J call TRBJ1-1; D gene uncertain. The CDR3 runs to 12 residues. The germline V gene encodes CDR1 SQVTM and CDR2 ANQGSEA. V lost 7 bases to trimming and J lost 4 bases, with 13 bases between them. CDR3: CSATEFSTEAFF. The CDR3 DNA is TGCAGCGCCACGGAGTTCAGCACTGAAGCTTTCTTT.

This clone was seen a few times. The chain employs TRBV5-1 and TRBJ1-3, with TRBD1 matching over 11 bases. This CDR3 spans 15 amino acids. With V trimmed by 0 bases and J by 7 bases, 3 bases remained unmatched. Germline CDR1 is SGHRS and CDR2 is YFSETQ. The DNA of the CDR3 is TGCGCCAGCAGCTTGGCCGGACAGGGGGCCAACACCATATATTTT. Amino acid sequence: CASSLAGQGANTIYF. Complete variable domain (other parts from reference TRBV5-1 and TRBJ1-3): KAGVTQTPRYLIKTRGQQVTLSCSPISGHRSVSWYQQTPGQGLQFLFEYFSETQRNKGNFPGRFSGRQFSNSRSEMNVSTLELGDSALYLCASSLAGQGANTIYFGEGSWLTVV.

The rearrangement uses TRBV7-7 and TRBJ2-3; possible D gene TRBD1, 5 bases. V lost 5 bases and J 2 bases, leaving 14 bases between the germline ends. This CDR3 has 15 amino acids. Per the germline V gene, CDR1 is SSHAT and CDR2 is FNYEAQ (reference sequence). CDR3 loop: CASSPRGMDTDTQYF. The CDR3, as DNA: TGTGCCAGCAGCCCTAGGGGCATGGACACAGATACGCAGTATTTT.

V and J are TRBV19 and TRBJ2-1; D is perhaps TRBD2 (7 bases). From germline, CDR1 is LNHDA and CDR2 SQIVND (reference sequence). V dropped 1 base and J dropped 12 bases, with 16 bases sitting between them. This CDR3 is 14 amino acids long. The CDR3 protein is CASSIGEGGGRQFF. The CDR3 DNA reads as TGTGCCAGTAGTATAGGGGAGGGAGGGGGAAGGCAGTTCTTC.

The rearrangement uses TRBV9 and TRBJ2-6; 9 bases align to TRBD1. This CDR3 is built from 16 residues. Trimming took 4 bases from V and 4 from J; bases not matched to a gene: 6. Per the germline V gene, CDR1 is SGDLS and CDR2 is YYNGEE. The CDR3 DNA sequence: TGTGCCAGCAGCCCCAACAGGGGGCACGGGGCCAACGTCCTGACTTTC. The encoded protein is CASSPNRGHGANVLTF.

This clone has only one observation. The chain combines TRBV5-1 with TRBJ2-1; no reliable D call. Germline V CDR1 and CDR2: SGHRS, YFSETQ. The CDR3 is made up of 16 amino acids. V lost 0 bases to trimming and J lost 1 base, with 11 bases between them. CDR3 region: CASSLVVSPSYNEQFF. CDR3 DNA: TGCGCCAGCAGCTTGGTGGTCAGTCCGTCCTACAATGAGCAGTTCTTC.

V is TRBV5-1 and J is TRBJ2-6, with D tentatively TRBD1 (7 bases). The CDR3 extends over 16 amino acids. From germline, CDR1 is SGHRS and CDR2 YFSETQ. V was shortened by 2 bases and J by 3 bases, with 12 bases between the two germline ends. The CDR3 loop reads CASSLNRGGGANVLTF. The CDR3, as DNA: TGCGCCAGCAGCTTAAACAGGGGAGGTGGGGCCAACGTCCTGACTTTC. Combining the CDR3 with reference TRBV5-1 and TRBJ2-6 gives the whole variable domain KAGVTQTPRYLIKTRGQQVTLSCSPISGHRSVSWYQQTPGQGLQFLFEYFSETQRNKGNFPGRFSGRQFSNSRSEMNVSTLELGDSALYLCASSLNRGGGANVLTFGAGSRLTVL.

This chain joins TRBV15 and TRBJ2-7; possibly TRBD1 for D (6 bases). This CDR3 is 16 amino acids long. The ends were cut back, 0 bases at V and 2 bases at J, with 14 bases in the middle. The germline CDR1 and CDR2 sequences are LNHNV and YYDKDF (reference sequence). The CDR3 loop reads CATSRELTRGTYEQYF. The DNA for the CDR3 is TGTGCCACCAGCAGAGAACTGACAAGGGGGACCTACGAGCAGTACTTC. The full variable domain, with the rest looked up from reference TRBV15 and TRBJ2-7, is DAMVIQNPRYQVTQFGKPVTLSCSQTLNHNVMYWYQQKSSQAPKLLFHYYDKDFNNEADTPDNFQSRRPNTSFCFLDIRSPGLGDTAMYLCATSRELTRGTYEQYFGPGTRLTVT.